The clone carrying this T cell receptor beta chain appeared many times. Its antigen remains unknown. MiXCR was run by TCRdb on the reads, yielding one entry per CDR3 protein. The sample has approximately 730,000 distinct CDR3 sequences, under 35% seen once. These data originate in a study of T cell repertoires in cytomegalovirus infection. Study-wide context: Recently identified HLA-C-restricted CMV epitopes and well-studied HLA-B-restricted CMV epitopes were used by the study. CMV infection together with matching HLA type was indicated by public TCR beta signatures.

Study observations and caveats: CMV-specific TCR beta clonotypes restricted by HLA-C were the ones dominating the ex vivo response. Cumulative frequency (of public TCR beta family members) identified carriers of CMV plus the relevant HLA.

The CDR3 has 17 amino acids. Germline V CDR1 and CDR2: SGHVS, FNYEAQ. V lost 5 bases, J lost 0 bases, and 10 bases stayed unmatched. The clonotype was recovered from a human donor in good health (CMV status not recorded). Some clones in this sample may be carry-over from other donors' samples. The sequencing used cultured CD8+ T cells from PBMCs, collected from culture after CMV antigen stimulation. This chain uses TRBV7-6 with TRBJ2-1; 7 bases fit TRBD2. The CDR3 bases are TGTGCCAGCAGCCCAACGGGACTACCTTACTCCTACAATGAGCAGTTCTTC. Translated, it gives CASSPTGLPYSYNEQFF.